This T cell receptor beta chain was sequenced in a study of read filtering for tumor transcriptome and immune sequencing. Study-wide context: DNase treatment preceded whole-transcriptome library preparation. Overall study findings and caveats: Dropping single-read clonotypes raised IR-seq and RNA-seq shared-clonotype correlation. Sorted CD138-negative bone marrow cells were not purified T cells.

From 400 to 450 ng of RNA, a library with molecular barcoded alpha/delta and beta/gamma adaptors was made. Each CDR3 protein is one row after TCRdb ran MiXCR on the reads. Of over 45,000 distinct CDR3 sequences listed, about 12% are singletons. Worth noting for this clonotype: The antigen is undetermined. This may stem from a read error, because a much larger clone lies one nucleotide away.

Looked up from germline, CDR1 is DFQATT and CDR2 is SNEGSKA (reference sequence). This CDR3 is 13 amino acids long. At the time of active disease, bone marrow was collected from every patient. The chain carries TRBV20-1 and TRBJ1-2, with D hard to call. The specimen was a population of CD138-negative cells sorted from bone marrow. This sequence was found in a donor at least 40 years old with multiple myeloma. CDR3 region: CSAGVTANYGHTF. The CDR3 nucleotides are TGCAGTGCTGGAGTTACAGCTAACTATGGCCACACCTTC.